This TCR beta chain appears in the sequencing data of a study of regulatory T cells in long-lasting Graves disease. Study-wide results and caveats: Researchers reported studying only peripheral blood, not thyroid tissue.

Through Arm-PCR of CDR3 regions and iRepertoire HTBI primers, TCR beta libraries were built. How the authors handled the data: Across the samples, identification revealed 55 to 75 TRBV and 15 or so TRBJ segments. In TCRdb, the multiplex PCR reads were re-called with MiXCR into one record per CDR3 protein. The V and J calls, along with clone size, are taken from TCRdb and not from the paper's own processing. The data contain fewer than 400,000 distinct CDR3 sequences, over 15% of them singletons. As concerns this clonotype: The antigen remains unidentified.

This sample's time point: newly diagnosed GD, antithyroid drugs for less than 3 months. Isolated PBMC RNA provided the starting material for the TCR library. Per American Thyroid Association guidelines, Graves' disease was diagnosed. Roughly 8.2 milliliters of peripheral blood were drawn into EDTA tubes. CDR1 and CDR2 from the germline V gene are SNHLY and FYNNEI. The CDR3 runs 14 residues. The V gene lost 2 bases and the J gene lost 2 bases, with 9 bases spanning the gap. The genes are TRBV2 and TRBJ1-1, with D hard to call. The clonotype comes from a female donor with Graves disease. This specimen consisted of peripheral blood mononuclear cells (PBMCs), obtained at new diagnosis, from a patient treated with antithyroid drugs. CDR3 in DNA: TGTGCCAGCAGTGAAAGGAGGATAAACACTGAAGCTTTCTTT. Amino acid sequence: CASSERRINTEAFF. Complete variable domain (other parts from reference TRBV2 and TRBJ1-1): EPEVTQTPSHQVTQMGQEVILRCVPISNHLYFYWYRQILGQKVEFLVSFYNNEISEKSEIFDDQFSVERPDGSNFTLKIRSTKLEDSAMYFCASSERRINTEAFFGQGTRLTVV.